Sequencing of this T cell receptor (beta chain) was carried out in a study of glioma-infiltrating T cells after dendritic cell vaccination. The overall study: Dendritic cells derived from monocytes and pulsed with autologous tumor lysate formed the vaccine.

Patients had residual fresh-frozen tumor tissue and more than two years of survival data. The table came from immunoSEQ multiplex PCR; TCRdb's copy has only in-frame clones and leaves some out. The sample includes 49,000 or so clones, approximately 85% seen only once; the top ten take 9.5% to 12%. Germline lookup yields CDR1 MGHRA and CDR2 YSYEKL. The length of the CDR3 is 14 residues. V lost 4 bases and J lost 10, with 14 bases in between. This sequence joins TRBV4-1 and TRBJ1-6, with a possible D match to TRBD1 (5 bases). The sequence derives from a human donor with glioblastoma. The sequencing here drew on blood, taken before dendritic cell vaccination. The CDR3 nucleotides read TGCGCCAGCAGCCTGGAGGGGCCTCTATCACCCCTCCACTTT. It specifies CASSLEGPLSPLHF.